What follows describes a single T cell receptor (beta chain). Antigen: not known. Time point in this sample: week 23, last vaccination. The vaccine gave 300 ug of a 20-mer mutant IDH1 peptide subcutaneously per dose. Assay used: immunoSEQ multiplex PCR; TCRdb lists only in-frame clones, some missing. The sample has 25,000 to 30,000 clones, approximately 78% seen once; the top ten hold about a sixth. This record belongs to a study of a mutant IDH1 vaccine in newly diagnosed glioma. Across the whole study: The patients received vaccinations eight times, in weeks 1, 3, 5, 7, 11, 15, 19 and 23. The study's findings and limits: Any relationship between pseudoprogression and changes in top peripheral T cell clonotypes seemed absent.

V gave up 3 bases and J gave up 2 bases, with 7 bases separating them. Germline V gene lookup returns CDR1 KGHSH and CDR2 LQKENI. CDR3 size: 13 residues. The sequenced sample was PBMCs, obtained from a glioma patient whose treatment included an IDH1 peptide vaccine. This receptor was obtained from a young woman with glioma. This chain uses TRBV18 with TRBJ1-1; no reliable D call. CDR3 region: CASSPIHNTEAFF. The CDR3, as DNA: TGTGCCAGCTCACCCATCCACAACACTGAAGCTTTCTTT.